This TCR beta chain came from a study of CD8+CD57+ T cells in acquired aplastic anemia. Overall study: Mean DNA quantity obtained from sorted CD4+ and CD8+ cells was 3 to 4 ug. The study, taken as a whole, reports: Statistical testing detected no significant gap in CD8+ Simpson's diversity between patients and controls. Patients and controls shared 25 to 30 CD8+ CDR3 sequences, which appeared highly expressed in patients and within their immunodominant clones.

Genomic DNA was employed as the template in profiling TCR beta VDJ and CDR3. TCRdb called the reads again in MiXCR, with one record for every CDR3 protein. The table records about 220,000 distinct CDR3 sequences, around 45% of them present only once. Previously, flow cytometry had revealed CD8+CD57+ cell expansion in the patients chosen for sequencing. Per the germline V gene, CDR1 is SGHRS and CDR2 is YFSETQ. The CDR3 runs 13 residues. Trimming removed 3 bases at V and 8 bases at J, with 9 bases between. This clonotype occurred a few times. Its cognate antigen is unknown. The chain links TRBV5-1 to TRBJ1-6; TRBD1 is a possible D gene (6 bases). The receptor was derived from a human donor with aplastic anemia. The sample comprised sorted CD4+, CD8+, or CD8+CD57+ T cells (not recorded which) from PBMCs. DNA for the CDR3: TGCGCCAGCAGCTCCAACAGGGATTCACCCCTCCACTTT. This sequence encodes CASSSNRDSPLHF.